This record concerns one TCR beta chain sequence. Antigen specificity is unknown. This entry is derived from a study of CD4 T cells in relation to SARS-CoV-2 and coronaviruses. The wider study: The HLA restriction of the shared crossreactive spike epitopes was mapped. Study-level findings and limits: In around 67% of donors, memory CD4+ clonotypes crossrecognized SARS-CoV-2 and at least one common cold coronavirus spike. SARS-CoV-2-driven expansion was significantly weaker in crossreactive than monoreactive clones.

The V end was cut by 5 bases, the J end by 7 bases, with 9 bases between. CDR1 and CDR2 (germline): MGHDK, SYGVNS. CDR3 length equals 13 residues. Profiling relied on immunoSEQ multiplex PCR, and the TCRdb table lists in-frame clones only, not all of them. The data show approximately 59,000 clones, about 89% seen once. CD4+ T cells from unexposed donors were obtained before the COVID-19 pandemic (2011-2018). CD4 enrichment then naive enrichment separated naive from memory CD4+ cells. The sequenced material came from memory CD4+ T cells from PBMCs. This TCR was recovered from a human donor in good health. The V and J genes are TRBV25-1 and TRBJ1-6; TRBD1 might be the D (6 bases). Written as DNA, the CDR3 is TGTGCCAGCAGTAGACAGGACAATTCACCCCTCCACTTT. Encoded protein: CASSRQDNSPLHF.